Listed here are 3 T cell receptor beta chains from one sample, sequenced in a study of blood T cell repertoires in COVID-19. The assay was immunoSEQ multiplex PCR, and TCRdb's table has in-frame clones only and misses some. Among about 290,000 clones listed, about 89% were seen once. Sequencing input: PBMCs or T cells enriched from blood (not recorded which). Receptor source: a woman between 40 and 50 years old who had recovered from COVID-19.

CDR3 nucleotides: TGTGCCAGCAGTGAAGACAGCTTTTATGGCTACACCTTC. Amino acid sequence: CASSEDSFYGYTF. V is TRBV2 and J is TRBJ1-2; D gene uncertain. Germline loops: CDR1 SNHLY, CDR2 FYNNEI. V was pared by 1 base and J by 5 bases, with 8 bases between. The CDR3 totals 13 residues.

The chain joins TRBV18 to TRBJ1-3; 10 bases map to TRBD1. V trimming: 0 bases; J trimming: 3 bases; junction bases outside the gene matches: 2. The germline V gene encodes CDR1 KGHSH and CDR2 LQKENI. The CDR3 spans 16 residues. Here the CDR3 DNA reads TGTGCCAGCTCACCACCGGGACAGGGGTATGGAAACACCATATATTTT. Amino acid sequence: CASSPPGQGYGNTIYF.

This chain uses TRBV5-1 with TRBJ2-1; 13 nucleotides match TRBD2. The CDR3 length is 17 residues. Looked up from germline, CDR1 is SGHRS and CDR2 is YFSETQ. The ends lost 4 bases at V and 7 bases at J; junction bases unmatched: 11. The CDR3 sequence is CASSPGLAGNGWNEQFF. CDR3 coding DNA: TGCGCCAGCAGCCCGGGACTAGCGGGGAATGGGTGGAATGAGCAGTTCTTC.